This T cell receptor beta chain was obtained from a study of Ad26.COV2.S vaccination and SARS-CoV-2 variants. The length of the CDR3 is 13 residues. Germline assignment: CDR1 SGHRS and CDR2 YFSETQ. Deletions cut 1 base from V and 4 bases from J, with 8 bases between. Sequenced by immunoSEQ multiplex PCR; TCRdb stores in-frame clones only, minus some. Here the sample spans 300,000 to 450,000 clones, about 91% being singletons. Sequencing was performed on peripheral blood, taken after recovery from COVID-19. V gene TRBV5-1 combines with J gene TRBJ1-2; D is undetermined. The origin of this receptor is a human donor who had recovered from COVID-19. For the CDR3, the DNA is TGCGCCAGCAGCTTGACCTCAAGCTATGGCTACACCTTC. Encoded protein: CASSLTSSYGYTF.